A selection of T cell receptor beta chains follows, all from one sample in a study of T cell responses to AZD1222 COVID-19 vaccine. Libraries were prepared by immunoSEQ multiplex PCR; TCRdb keeps only in-frame clonotypes and omits some of them. The data contain 120,000 to 150,000 clones, about 92% of them seen just once; the ten biggest clones take up roughly 1.7%. Sequences were derived from peripheral blood, sampled 28 days after the second AZD1222 dose. The receptors shown here come from an adult who received the AZD1222 COVID-19 vaccine. The conserved cysteine and the conserved F or W are not part of the CDR3 here. A clone size is listed for some rows: how often the clone was seen (once, few, many), or a class if it is expanded.

>-|TRBV4-1
ASSQGRVYYEQY
>once|TRBV25-1
ASSEYQVNEQF
>-|TRBV7-9
ASSLLGQLQETQY
>once|TRBV4-2
ASSPGLAGGFNEQF
>-|TRBV18
ASSPPLVAEAF
>-|TRBV4-1
ASSQVLILSGANVLT
>-|TRBV5-1
ASSLVAGGRGTYNEQF
>-|TRBV24-1
ATSEHGLAGGGEQY
>-|TRBV24-1
ATAQGETQY
>-|TRBV7-9
ASSLDQGLGDTQY
>-|TRBV5-1
ASSSAPGAVNEKLF
>-|TRBV4-3
ASSQVIQGNEKLF
>-|TRBV5-1
ASSLEQADNSPLH
>-|TRBV5-4
ASSLLGTQY
>-|TRBV11-2
ASSLDRPLAGRTGELF
>-|TRBV19
ASTPGMARQAKNIQY
>-|TRBV19
ASSIVGTVDQPQH
>-|TRBV28
ASSFQPGISSYEQY
>-|TRBV19
ASSITGISYEQY
>-|TRBV10-1
ASSDGGANVLT
>-|TRBV4-3
ASSQDLLMGQGIRYT
>-|TRBV30
AWSVGHQYEQY
>-|TRBV28
ASSEGTQETQY
>-|TRBV5-1
ASSFTSTGAGYGYT
>-|TRBV3-1/TRBV3-2
ASSQTASGSIEQF
>-|TRBV27
ASSLLGQQNQPQH
>-|TRBV6-6
ATSVRGNQPQH
>-|TRBV30
AWSPVGGNGYT
>-|TRBV5-1
ASSLALAGELGEQF
>-|TRBV29-1
SVDHLPRLAGAVEQF
>-|TRBV28
ASSSTRVLT
>-|TRBV15
ATSRGGYWALETQY
>once|TRBV9
ASSVEAGVGSDTQY
>-|TRBV6-5
ASSYSGLGRNTEAF
>once|TRBV28
ASSSYPGGANEQF
>-|TRBV19
ASSSGLAGGQQY
>-|TRBV7-9
ASSLASGRTSGNTIY
>once|TRBV30
AWSVTGHNYGYT
>once|TRBV5-1
ASSLETGLGSPLH
>-|TRBV19
ASTPGGGRTEAF
>-|TRBV7-7
ASSLSSGFTDTQY
>-|TRBV5-1
ASSLGDARSGNTIY
>once|TRBV28
ASSTTGGGPYEQY
>-|TRBV29-1
SVVGGQYNEQF
>-|TRBV27
ASSLRQGGFGTEAF
>-|TRBV6-5
ASSQDGGFEQF
>-|TRBV29-1
SVLDRGIIETQY
>-|TRBV5-1
ASSLLAGGAYNEQF
>few|TRBV7-3
ASSLNKGGLEAF
>-|TRBV27
ASSPGTSSYEQY
>-|TRBV6-2/TRBV6-3
ASSRTQSSGRTDTQY
>-|TRBV5-4
ASSSMGGSDYGYT
>-|TRBV21-1
ASTPGVKQY
>-|TRBV19
ASSFGQGELY
>-|TRBV7-9
ASSSQAF
>-|TRBV2
ASTRWGTGDQPQH
>-|TRBV5-8
ASSVRTYEQY
>-|TRBV4-3
ASSHPWVRGGEAF
>-|TRBV2
ASRPRRDISYEQY